Below, 27 T cell receptor beta chains from the same sample are listed, as sequenced in a study of molecular identifiers for immune sequencing clone quantification. One entry per CDR3 protein, called by TCRdb with MiXCR from the PCR reads. The repertoire holds over 600,000 distinct CDR3 sequences, 15% to 20% seen once, with roughly 0.9% in the top ten. Sequencing was performed on naive CD8+ T cells from blood, with Jurkat cell RNA spiked in. The subset is: FACS-sorted CD8+CD4-CCR7+CD45RA+ naive T cells. The receptors were sampled from a human donor in good health. Some libraries in this study had Jurkat cell RNA spiked in.

The V gene is TRBV27, the J gene TRBJ1-5; D is possibly TRBD1 (5 bases). V dropped 0 bases and J dropped 0 bases, with 12 bases sitting between them. The CDR3 is 17 amino acids. Germline V gene lookup returns CDR1 MNHEY and CDR2 SMNVEV (reference sequence). DNA for the CDR3: TGTGCCAGCAGTTTATCGAGGGGTGACTTTAGCAATCAGCCCCAGCATTTT. Amino acids: CASSLSRGDFSNQPQHF.

V is TRBV2 and J is TRBJ2-2, with 9 nucleotides matching TRBD2. The trim removed 5 bases at V and 8 bases at J, leaving 9 bases unmatched. The CDR3 contains 15 residues. Germline CDR1 is SNHLY and CDR2 is FYNNEI. CDR3 sequence: CASSYDSGRIGELFF. CDR3 nucleotide sequence: TGTGCCAGCAGTTATGATAGCGGGAGAATAGGGGAGCTGTTTTTT.

There are a few counts of this clonotype. The chain joins TRBV15 to TRBJ1-2, with D perhaps matching TRBD1 (6 bases). V was shortened by 3 bases and J by 0 bases, with 11 bases between the two germline ends. Germline V CDR1 and CDR2: LNHNV, YYDKDF (reference sequence). The CDR3 totals 15 residues. CDR3 nucleotide sequence: TGTGCCACCAGCAGGATAACAGGGACTAACTATGGCTACACCTTC. Its protein is CATSRITGTNYGYTF.

Details on this clonotype: A much larger clone differs from this one at a single base, so this may be a read error. V usage is TRBV6-5 and J usage is TRBJ2-1; D may be TRBD1 (6 bases). Germline V gene data show CDR1 as MNHEY and CDR2 as SVGAGI. This CDR3 has 14 residues. CDR3 sequence reads: CASSQGGIYNGQFF. The CDR3 DNA reads TGTGCCAGCAGTCAAGGGGGTATCTACAATGGGCAGTTCTTC.

In this sample, this clonotype turned up many times. The J gene is TRBJ2-3, the V gene TRBV7-9, with a tentative D call TRBD1 (6 bases). This CDR3 has 15 residues. Looked up from germline, CDR1 is SEHNR and CDR2 is FQNEAQ (reference sequence). Trimming pared 5 bases from V and 2 bases from J, leaving 14 bases between. The CDR3, as DNA: TGTGCCAGCAGCCCTCTCGGACAGCTCACAGATACGCAGTATTTT. This codes for CASSPLGQLTDTQYF.

The chain has TRBV19 and TRBJ2-3; 8 bases line up with TRBD2. The germline V gene has CDR1 LNHDA and CDR2 SQIVND (reference sequence). CDR3 length: 17 residues. V shed 5 bases, J shed 4 bases, and the junction held 14 bases outside the gene matches. The CDR3, as DNA: TGTGCCAGTAGTGGGGGCCGGAGCGGGAGCGTCCCAGATACGCAGTATTTT. As protein: CASSGGRSGSVPDTQYF.

With respect to this clonotype: This may stem from a read error, because a much larger clone lies one nucleotide away. V usage is TRBV12-3 or TRBV12-4 and J usage is TRBJ1-5; 9 bases fit TRBD1. J lost 11 bases, V lost 7 bases, and 6 bases had no gene match. This CDR3 is 12 amino acids long. CDR3 DNA: TGTGCCAGCATGACAGGGGGGGGGGCCCAGCATTTT. It encodes CASMTGGGAQHF.

A remark on this clonotype: The junction shows a germline mismatch at one end, possibly a read error. V gene TRBV9 combines with J gene TRBJ2-2; TRBD2 is a possible D gene (6 bases). Germline values: CDR1 SGDLS, CDR2 YYNGEE. CDR3 length equals 15 residues. The DNA of the CDR3 is TGTGCCAGCAGCGTAGGGACCGTGGACACCGGGGGGCTGTTTTTT. Translating it yields CASSVGTVDTGGLFF.

For this clonotype: This sequence may be a read error, since a much larger clone differs from it by one base. This chain links TRBV6-1 with TRBJ1-6, with 9 bases aligning to TRBD1. The CDR3 has 16 amino acids. CDR1 and CDR2 (germline): MNHNS, SASEGT. The CDR3 nucleotides are TGTGCCAGCAGTGACACAGGGGGCTCCTATAATTCACACCTCCACTTT. Translation gives CASSDTGGSYNSHLHF.

Regarding this clonotype: A much larger clone differs from this one at a single base, so this may be a read error. CDR3 amino acids: CASSSLRRGLNTEAFF. The CDR3 region has the DNA TGTGCCAGCAGCTCTCTAAGGAGGGGACTGAACACTGAAGCTTTCTTT. This rearrangement joins TRBV3-2 to TRBJ1-1. TRBV3-2 is a known pseudogene. CDR3 length equals 16 residues.

Regarding this clonotype: A much larger clone differs from this one at a single base, so this may be a read error. V gene TRBV20-1 combines with J gene TRBJ2-3; perhaps TRBD1 as D (5 bases). This CDR3 spans 13 amino acids. Per germline, CDR1 DFQATT and CDR2 SNEGSKA (reference sequence). CDR3 in DNA: TGCAGTGCTACTGACAGCTACACAGGTACGCAGTATTTT. Translating it yields CSATDSYTGTQYF.

This clonotype was seen a handful of times. This chain links TRBV13 with TRBJ1-2, with 7 positions matching TRBD1. Germline-derived CDR1 and CDR2 are PRHDT and FYEKMQ (reference sequence). The CDR3 is made up of 14 amino acids. With 5 bases clipped from V and 0 bases from J, the junction kept 3 bases outside the gene matches. The CDR3 DNA follows: TGTGCCAGCAGCCCGGACAGGACTAACTATGGCTACACCTTC. This sequence encodes CASSPDRTNYGYTF.

This clonotype has ten or more counts. The chain carries TRBV20-1 and TRBJ2-2, with D possibly being TRBD2 (7 bases). Germline V lookup: CDR1 DFQATT, CDR2 SNEGSKA (reference sequence). This CDR3 region has 17 residues. The V end was cut by 0 bases, the J end by 4 bases, with 18 bases between. This CDR3 reads CSARDPGGGPRTGELFF. The CDR3 nucleotides read TGCAGTGCTAGAGACCCGGGCGGGGGCCCTCGCACCGGGGAGCTGTTTTTT.

On this clonotype itself: The junction and the germline gene differ at one end; a read error may be behind it. The chain couples TRBV29-1 to TRBJ2-1, with a weak D call TRBD2 (5 bases). CDR1 SQVTM and CDR2 ANQGSEA come from the germline V gene. The CDR3 consists of 14 residues. The CDR3 bases are TGCAGCGTTGAAGGGCTAGTTTATAGCGATGAGCAGTCCTTC. Translation: CSVEGLVYSDEQSF.

This clonotype was observed a few times. The gene calls are TRBV4-3 and TRBJ1-6; 8 bases are shared with TRBD1. CDR3 size: 16 residues. V gave up 4 bases and J gave up 7 bases; unmatched junction bases: 9. Germline CDR1 and CDR2: LGHNA and YSLEER. The CDR3 DNA is TGCGCCAGCAGCCGTAACCCCGGACAGGGAAATTCACCCCTCCACTTT. It specifies CASSRNPGQGNSPLHF.

This clonotype was seen only a few times. Here the CDR3 DNA reads TGTGCCAGCAGCTTAGGTCACGCCTTGACAGGGCAAGAGACCCAGTACTTC. Amino acid sequence: CASSLGHALTGQETQYF. The V gene is TRBV7-6, the J gene TRBJ2-5, with TRBD1 identical over 7 bases. CDR1 is SGHVS and CDR2 is FNYEAQ in the germline V gene. The CDR3 totals 17 residues. The V gene end was trimmed by 1 base and the J gene end by 2 bases; junction bases not matched to a gene: 10.

At least ten counts were recorded for this clonotype. The junction does not match germline at one end; this may be a read error. This rearrangement joins TRBV30 to TRBJ2-7, with 9 bases matching TRBD1. The germline CDR1 and CDR2 sequences are GTSNPN and SVGIG (reference sequence). This CDR3 spans 15 amino acids. The CDR3, as DNA: TGTGCCTGGAGTGTACAAGGGACAGGGATCTACGGGCAGTACTTC. Its translation is CAWSVQGTGIYGQYF.

This clonotype was seen at least ten times. The DNA for the CDR3 is TGTGCCAGCGCCGGGACTACGACCGGGGAGCTGTTTTTT. It translates to CASAGTTTGELFF. The gene calls are TRBV6-5 and TRBJ2-2; 7 positions match TRBD2. This CDR3 is 13 amino acids long. V shed 8 bases, J shed 5 bases, and the junction held 5 bases outside the gene matches. The germline V gene encodes CDR1 MNHEY and CDR2 SVGAGI.

This clonotype has more than one count but fewer than ten. The chain employs TRBV5-5 and TRBJ2-7; 11 nucleotides agree with TRBD2. Germline lookup yields CDR1 SGHKS and CDR2 YYEKEE (reference sequence). The V gene end was trimmed by 4 bases and the J gene end by 2 bases; junction bases not matched to a gene: 11. The CDR3 spans 17 residues. This chain's CDR3 is CASSPSGGTTRTYEQYF. For the CDR3, the DNA is TGTGCCAGCAGCCCTAGCGGGGGGACTACACGTACCTACGAGCAGTACTTC.

The V gene is TRBV7-2, the J gene TRBJ2-7; TRBD2 might be the D (6 bases). The V gene's germline CDR1 is SGHTA and CDR2 FQGNSA. The CDR3 has 15 amino acids. V was shortened by 3 bases and J by 0 bases, with 12 bases between the two germline ends. The CDR3 DNA sequence: TGTGCCAGCAGCTTCTATTTGGGGGGCTCCTACGAGCAGTACTTC. It translates to CASSFYLGGSYEQYF.

This clonotype was detected ten times or more. Written as DNA, the CDR3 is TGTGCCAGCAGTGCGGGTAGCCCCGAGCAGTTCTTC. Amino acid sequence: CASSAGSPEQFF. The genes are TRBV2 and TRBJ2-1; D not resolved. The CDR3 sequence is 12 residues long. Germline CDR1 reads SNHLY; CDR2 reads FYNNEI. V was cut by 4 bases and J by 10 bases, with 11 bases left in between.

The chain has TRBV27 and TRBJ2-7; D not resolved. This CDR3 contains 16 residues. Trimming took 3 bases from V and 3 from J, leaving 18 bases between them. Germline V lookup: CDR1 MNHEY, CDR2 SMNVEV (reference sequence). Written as DNA, the CDR3 is TGTGCCAGCAGTTTCGACTCCTTCACCACCCGCTACGAGCAGTACTTC. As protein: CASSFDSFTTRYEQYF.

This clonotype has a handful of counts. The rearrangement joins TRBV7-6 to TRBJ1-4, with D maybe TRBD1 (5 bases). The CDR3 contains 14 residues. CDR1 and CDR2 from the germline V gene are SGHVS and FNYEAQ. V shed 1 base and J shed 4 bases, with 7 bases lying between them. The CDR3 coding sequence is TGTGCCAGCAGCTTAGGGGGGGATAATGAAAAACTGTTTTTT. It encodes CASSLGGDNEKLFF.

This rearrangement joins TRBV5-1 to TRBJ2-7; the D is unclear. The V end lost 2 bases, the J end lost 1 base, and 10 bases lay between the germline ends. The CDR3 totals 14 residues. Looked up from germline, CDR1 is SGHRS and CDR2 is YFSETQ. The DNA of the CDR3 is TGCGCCAGCAGCTTTGGATACGGATCCTACGAGCAGTACTTC. Amino acid sequence: CASSFGYGSYEQYF.

This chain joins TRBV11-2 and TRBJ1-3; a possible D gene is TRBD1 (6 bases). The CDR3 loop spans 17 amino acids. Germline loops: CDR1 SGHAT, CDR2 FQNNGV. V shed 0 bases and J shed 3 bases, with 15 bases lying between them. CDR3 sequence reads: CASSLDPFRTDGNTIYF. The DNA for the CDR3 is TGTGCCAGCAGCTTAGACCCATTCCGGACAGATGGAAACACCATATATTTT. Full variable domain (outside the CDR3, taken from reference TRBV11-2 and TRBJ1-3): EAGVAQSPRYKIIEKRQSVAFWCNPISGHATLYWYQQILGQGPKLLIQFQNNGVVDDSQLPKDRFSAERLKGVDSTLKIQPAKLEDSAVYLCASSLDPFRTDGNTIYFGEGSWLTVV.

In this sample, this clonotype turned up many times. The CDR3 DNA sequence: TGTGCCAGCAGCTTCGACTACGCTAGCTCCTACGAGCAGTACTTC. It translates to CASSFDYASSYEQYF. The chain links TRBV7-8 to TRBJ2-7; possibly TRBD2 for D (5 bases). Germline V gene sequence: CDR1 SGHVS, CDR2 FQNEAQ. The V end was cut by 3 bases, the J end by 0 bases, with 12 bases between. CDR3 size: 15 residues.

This rearrangement joins TRBV6-2 or TRBV6-3 to TRBJ2-3; no reliable D call. The CDR3 loop spans 12 amino acids. Germline CDR1 MNHEY, CDR2 SVGEGT. V was trimmed by 6 bases and J by 10 bases, leaving 14 bases between them. This CDR3 reads CASSYPQPAQYF. Here the CDR3 DNA reads TGTGCCAGCAGCTACCCACAACCCGCGCAGTATTTT.